A selection of T cell receptor beta chains follows, all from one sample in a study of CD8 T cells in Susac syndrome. Via MiXCR, TCRdb re-called the immunoSEQ multiplex PCR reads, giving one row per CDR3 protein. The table has about 400,000 distinct CDR3 sequences, 85% seen once. Sequenced sample: CD8+ T cells from PBMCs. These TCRs come from a human donor with multiple sclerosis. Each CDR3 is given with its conserved first and last residue. D genes are given only for firm matches. Only part of the rows carry a size: once, few, many, or a class if the clone is expanded.

j_call clone_size d_call v_call cdr3_aa cdr3_nt
TRBJ2-7 - - TRBV27 CASSFGYTPYEQYF TGTGCCAGCAGTTTCGGGTATACACCCTACGAGCAGTACTTC
TRBJ2-6 few - TRBV27 CASRPGSGANVLTF TGTGCCAGCAGACCCGGCTCTGGGGCCAACGTCCTGACTTTC
TRBJ2-3 - - TRBV11-2 CASSGRDRGRREGRTDTQYF TGTGCCAGCAGCGGTAGGGACAGGGGAAGGCGGGAGGGCCGGACAGATACGCAGTATTTT
TRBJ2-7 few TRBD1 TRBV11-2 CASSLELEPTGGLYEQYF TGTGCCAGCAGCTTAGAATTGGAGCCGACAGGGGGCTTATACGAGCAGTACTTC
TRBJ2-5 - - TRBV5-6 CASSPASPETQYF TGTGCCAGCAGCCCTGCCAGCCCCGAGACCCAGTACTTC
TRBJ2-3 - - TRBV5-1 CASSPGVGEGTDTQYF TGCGCCAGCAGCCCTGGAGTCGGAGAAGGCACAGATACGCAGTATTTT
TRBJ2-7 - - TRBV27 CASSFKITYEQYF TGTGCCAGCAGTTTTAAAATTACATACGAGCAGTACTTC
TRBJ2-7 - TRBD1 TRBV29-1 CSAGPGTGYSYEQYF TGCAGCGCCGGACCCGGGACAGGGTACTCCTACGAGCAGTACTTC
TRBJ2-7 - - TRBV5-6 CASSLPGEGGYEQYF TGTGCCAGCAGCTTGCCGGGCGAGGGTGGCTACGAGCAGTACTTC
TRBJ2-2 - TRBD2 TRBV12-3/TRBV12-4 CASSPFSSGANTGELFF TGTGCCAGCAGTCCCTTTTCTAGCGGGGCGAACACCGGGGAGCTGTTTTTT
TRBJ1-2 - - TRBV19 CASQQEDGGYTF TGTGCCAGTCAACAGGAGGACGGCGGCTACACCTTC
TRBJ2-7 - - TRBV10-3 CAISGGGMKSYEQYF TGTGCCATCAGTGGGGGCGGGATGAAGTCCTACGAGCAGTACTTC
TRBJ2-1 - - TRBV1 CTSSQDYGPGLPYNEQFF TGCACCAGCAGCCAAGATTATGGACCGGGACTACCCTACAATGAGCAGTTCTTC
TRBJ2-1 - TRBD1 TRBV4-1 CASSQDHKDREQFF TGCGCCAGCAGCCAAGATCATAAGGACAGGGAGCAGTTCTTC
TRBJ1-6 - - TRBV30 CAMGTESSYNSPLHF TGTGCCATGGGGACGGAGAGCTCCTATAATTCACCCCTCCACTTT
TRBJ1-5 - - TRBV4-1 CASSQVARLENQPQHF TGCGCCAGCAGCCAAGTGGCACGTCTGGAGAATCAGCCCCAGCATTTT
TRBJ2-3 few - TRBV19 CASSIGATSTDTQYF TGTGCCAGTAGTATCGGTGCTACTAGCACAGATACGCAGTATTTT
TRBJ1-6 - - TRBV2 CASSEVTSPLRSPLHF TGTGCCAGCAGTGAAGTAACATCCCCACTACGTTCACCCCTCCACTTT
TRBJ2-3 - - TRBV11-2 CASSRGRWGTDTQYF TGTGCCAGCAGCCGAGGGAGGTGGGGCACAGATACGCAGTATTTT
TRBJ1-5 - - TRBV6-1 CASSEGQEDQPQHF TGTGCCAGCAGTGAAGGACAGGAGGATCAGCCCCAGCATTTT
TRBJ2-4 - - TRBV4-1 CASSQAEGKNIQYF TGCGCCAGCAGCCAAGCGGAAGGCAAAAACATTCAGTACTTC
TRBJ2-1 - - TRBV6-1 CASSEETYPNDEQFF TGTGCCAGCAGTGAAGAGACTTATCCGAACGATGAGCAGTTCTTC
TRBJ1-2 - - TRBV4-2 CASSPNRGDHYGYTF TGTGCCAGCAGCCCCAATCGCGGGGACCACTATGGCTACACCTTC
TRBJ1-4 few TRBD1 TRBV19 CASSSPGQGNEKLFF TGTGCCAGTAGTTCCCCGGGACAGGGGAATGAAAAACTGTTTTTT
TRBJ2-1 - TRBD2 TRBV4-1 CASSHPGGGHEQFF TGCGCCAGCAGTCACCCCGGGGGGGGTCATGAGCAGTTCTTC
TRBJ1-1 - TRBD1 TRBV28 CASSFYSWTGGVTEAFF TGTGCCAGCAGTTTCTACTCGTGGACAGGGGGGGTGACTGAAGCTTTCTTT
TRBJ1-1 - - TRBV19 CASSRDPTEAFF TGTGCCAGTAGTAGAGATCCCACTGAAGCTTTCTTT
TRBJ2-7 - - TRBV28 CASSHTLSFAEQYF TGTGCCAGCAGCCATACTCTCAGTTTCGCCGAGCAGTACTTC
TRBJ2-3 - TRBD2 TRBV6-1 CASSSTDPGLAASTDTQYF TGTGCCAGCAGCTCCACCGATCCGGGACTAGCGGCTAGCACAGATACGCAGTATTTT
TRBJ2-7 - - TRBV27 CASGPGLNYEQYF TGTGCCAGCGGCCCCGGCCTTAACTACGAGCAGTACTTC
TRBJ2-5 - TRBD1 TRBV7-9 CASQQGNQETQYF TGTGCCAGCCAACAGGGGAACCAAGAGACCCAGTACTTC